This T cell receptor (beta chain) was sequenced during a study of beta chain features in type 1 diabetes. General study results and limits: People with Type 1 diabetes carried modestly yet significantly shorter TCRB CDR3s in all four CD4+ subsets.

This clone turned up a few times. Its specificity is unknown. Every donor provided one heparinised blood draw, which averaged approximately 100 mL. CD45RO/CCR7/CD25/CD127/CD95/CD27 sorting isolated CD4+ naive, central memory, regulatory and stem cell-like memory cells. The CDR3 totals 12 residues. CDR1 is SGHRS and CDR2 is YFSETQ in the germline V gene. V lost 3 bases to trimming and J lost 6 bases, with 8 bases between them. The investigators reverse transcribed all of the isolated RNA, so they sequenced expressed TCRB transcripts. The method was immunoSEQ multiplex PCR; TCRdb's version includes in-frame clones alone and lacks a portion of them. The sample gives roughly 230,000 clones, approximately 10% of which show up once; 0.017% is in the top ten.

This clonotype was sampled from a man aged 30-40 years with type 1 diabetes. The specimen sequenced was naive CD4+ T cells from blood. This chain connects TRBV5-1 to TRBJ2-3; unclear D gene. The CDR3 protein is CASSSLSDTQYF. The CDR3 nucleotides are TGCGCCAGCAGCTCACTGTCGGATACGCAGTATTTT.